A selection of T cell receptor beta chains follows, all from one sample in a study of blood T cell repertoires in COVID-19. The repertoire was sequenced with immunoSEQ multiplex PCR; TCRdb's copy has only in-frame clones and lacks some. The table lists about 480,000 clones, 89% of them singletons, with 0.7% to 1% in the top ten. Material: peripheral blood. These receptors all come from a man aged 18 to 29 with COVID-19, enrolled during active disease. Each CDR3 is given with its conserved first and last residue. The D gene is left open where the match is weak. The size of a clone is reported for some rows only, either as once, few or many, or as a class for expanded clones.

TGTGCCAGCAGCCGCCCTTGGGACAGGGACACTGAAGCTTTCTTT CASSRPWDRDTEAFF TRBD1 NA TRBJ1-1 TRBV6-5
TGTGCCAGCAGCCAAGGACGGGTTACCTACGAGCAGTACTTC CASSQGRVTYEQYF NA NA TRBJ2-7 TRBV3-1/TRBV3-2
TGTGCCAGCAGGAGTGTAGTCGGGGAGCTGTTTTTT CASRSVVGELFF NA NA TRBJ2-2 TRBV11-3
TGTGCCACCAGCAGAGGACAGAACTCCTACGAGCAGTACTTC CATSRGQNSYEQYF NA NA TRBJ2-7 TRBV15
TGTGCCAGCAGCTTAAGCGGCACCGGGGAGCTGTTTTTT CASSLSGTGELFF NA NA TRBJ2-2 TRBV7-3
TGTGCCTGGAGTATCCAGGGTCATCAGCCCCAGCATTTT CAWSIQGHQPQHF NA NA TRBJ1-5 TRBV30
TGTGCCAGCAGTGGCGGACAGGGGGCCTACGAGCAGTACTTC CASSGGQGAYEQYF TRBD1 NA TRBJ2-7 TRBV2
TGTGCCAGCAGCCAATCGCCGGGTGGGAGCCAGCCCCAGCATTTT CASSQSPGGSQPQHF NA NA TRBJ1-5 TRBV16
TGCGCCAGCAGCCCCACCGGCGGGGTGTCTGGTAATGAAAAACTGTTTTTT CASSPTGGVSGNEKLFF NA NA TRBJ1-4 TRBV4-1
TGTGCCAGTAGTTCTCTAGCGGGAACCTCCTACAATGAGCAGTTCTTC CASSSLAGTSYNEQFF TRBD2 NA TRBJ2-1 TRBV19
TGTGCCAGCACCCCGGGAGGGGGGGTCACCGGGGAGCTGTTTTTT CASTPGGGVTGELFF TRBD2 NA TRBJ2-2 TRBV2
TGTGCCAGCAGCAAAGGACGGGAAACCACCGGGGAGCTGTTTTTT CASSKGRETTGELFF NA NA TRBJ2-2 TRBV21-1
TGTGCCAGCAGCGTATTAGCAAGTACTGAGACCCAGTACTTC CASSVLASTETQYF NA NA TRBJ2-5 TRBV7-8
TGTGCCAGCAGTACTTCAGGGGCGAACTATGGCTACACCTTC CASSTSGANYGYTF NA NA TRBJ1-2 TRBV28
TGTGCCATCAGCGATGCGGGACAGGCATATGAGCAGTTCTTC CAISDAGQAYEQFF TRBD1 NA TRBJ2-1 TRBV10-3
TGTGCCACCAGTCCCGGGACAGGGACGACTAGCCCTCGAGGTGGGCAGTTCTTC CATSPGTGTTSPRGGQFF TRBD1 NA TRBJ2-1 TRBV24-1
TGCGCCAGCAGCCAAGAAAGTGGAGGGATCGACGAGCAGTACTTC CASSQESGGIDEQYF NA NA TRBJ2-7 TRBV4-1
TGTGCCAGCAGCCAAGACCCTAGCGGGAGGGCCGGAAATGAGCAGTACTTC CASSQDPSGRAGNEQYF TRBD2 NA TRBJ2-7 TRBV3-1/TRBV3-2
TGTGCCAGCAGCTTAATCGGGAGGGTACAAGGGTGGTACTTC CASSLIGRVQGWYF TRBD2 NA TRBJ2-7 TRBV5-4
TGCGCCAGCAGCTTTAATGAGGCCCGGGAGACCCAGTACTTC CASSFNEARETQYF NA NA TRBJ2-5 TRBV5-1
TGTGCCAGCAGTTACGCGGGGGGGCACAATGAGCAGTTCTTC CASSYAGGHNEQFF TRBD2 NA TRBJ2-1 TRBV6-5
TGTGCCAGCAGCGGACTGACAGGGTACCTTGGGTTGTACGAGCAGTACTTC CASSGLTGYLGLYEQYF TRBD1 NA TRBJ2-7 TRBV11-2
TGCGCCAGCAGCCCTTATGACAGGGACGAACGGACCCAGTACTTC CASSPYDRDERTQYF TRBD1 once TRBJ2-5 TRBV5-1
TGTGCCAGCAGCGTAGAGGCGGGGTTGCAAGAGACCCAGTACTTC CASSVEAGLQETQYF NA NA TRBJ2-5 TRBV9
TGTGCCAGCAGCTCCTTGGGTGCAGGCCCCTCTGGAAACACCATATATTTT CASSSLGAGPSGNTIYF NA once TRBJ1-3 TRBV7-8
TGTGCCAGCAGCTTGGGCGGGGGGGTAGTCGATGAGCAGTTCTTC CASSLGGGVVDEQFF TRBD2 NA TRBJ2-1 TRBV11-3
TGTGCCAGCAGTTTACGGACTAGCGGAAACACCGGGGAGCTGTTTTTT CASSLRTSGNTGELFF TRBD2 NA TRBJ2-2 TRBV27
TGTGCCAGCAGCCATAGTCGGGGAGGGGTGAACACTGAAGCTTTCTTT CASSHSRGGVNTEAFF NA once TRBJ1-1 TRBV3-1/TRBV3-2
TGTGCCAGCTCACGGGACAGACTTAATGAAAAACTGTTTTTT CASSRDRLNEKLFF TRBD1 NA TRBJ1-4 TRBV18
TGTGCCAGCCTCGCGACTTTCCCCTCTGGGGCCAACGTCCTGACTTTC CASLATFPSGANVLTF NA NA TRBJ2-6 TRBV27
TGCGCCAGCAGCCTGAGGACTGGGAACACTGAAGCTTTCTTT CASSLRTGNTEAFF NA NA TRBJ1-1 TRBV5-1
TGTGCCACCGGTTGGGGGGGCTACAATGAGCAGTTCTTC CATGWGGYNEQFF TRBD2 NA TRBJ2-1 TRBV24-1
TGTGCCAGCAGTCCACCGGGGGTGGCGTTCTACGAGCAGTACTTC CASSPPGVAFYEQYF NA NA TRBJ2-7 TRBV25-1
TGTGCCACCTCGAATCGGGATTCACCCCTCCACTTT CATSNRDSPLHF NA NA TRBJ1-6 TRBV6-5
TGTGCCAGCTCGTCCGGGGGGATCTACGAGCAGTACTTC CASSSGGIYEQYF TRBD2 NA TRBJ2-7 TRBV28
TGTGCCAGCAGCCGACAGGGTTTTGCACTGTTTTTT CASSRQGFALFF TRBD1 NA TRBJ1-4 TRBV12-3/TRBV12-4
TGTGCCAGCAGCTTAAGCCAGGACTATGGCTACACCTTC CASSLSQDYGYTF NA NA TRBJ1-2 TRBV7-8
TGTGCCAGCAGCTTCCGTTTGGGAGAGGCTGCCGGGGAGCTGTTTTTT CASSFRLGEAAGELFF NA once TRBJ2-2 TRBV11-3
TGCGCCAGCAGCCAAGGACAGGGGTCCTACAATGAGCAGTTCTTC CASSQGQGSYNEQFF TRBD1 NA TRBJ2-1 TRBV5-1
TGTGCCCCCCTGGGACTAGCGGGATTGAACACCGGGGAGCTGTTTTTT CAPLGLAGLNTGELFF TRBD2 NA TRBJ2-2 TRBV30
TGTGCCAGCAGCTCAGGACCTAGCCTCGGCTACACCTTC CASSSGPSLGYTF NA once TRBJ1-2 TRBV11-2
TGTGCCAGCAGTTCCCGGACAGGGGGCTCCTACGAGCAGTACTTC CASSSRTGGSYEQYF TRBD1 NA TRBJ2-7 TRBV27
TGTGCCAGCAGCAGGGACAGGGGGTTAACAGATACGCAGTATTTT CASSRDRGLTDTQYF TRBD1 NA TRBJ2-3 TRBV6-5
TGCGCCAGCAGCCAAGCGGACACCGAGACCTACGAGCAGTACTTC CASSQADTETYEQYF NA NA TRBJ2-7 TRBV4-1
TGTGCCAGCAGCCCGGACCTCGGTGCGGGGGGGCTTAAGCAGTATTTT CASSPDLGAGGLKQYF TRBD2 once TRBJ2-3 TRBV5-6
TGTGCCAGCAACGGGGACAGGGGACATAATTCACCCCTCCACTTT CASNGDRGHNSPLHF TRBD1 NA TRBJ1-6 TRBV2
TGTGCCAGCAGCCCATCCCTGTTACCGGGACAGGCTTCCTACGAGCAGTACTTC CASSPSLLPGQASYEQYF TRBD1 NA TRBJ2-7 TRBV14
TGTGCCAGCAGCTTGGCCGCGAAAAACACAGATACGCAGTATTTT CASSLAAKNTDTQYF NA NA TRBJ2-3 TRBV5-4
TGTGCCAGTAGTATAGATGTAGACCTCGGTCGGGACATTCAGTACTTC CASSIDVDLGRDIQYF NA NA TRBJ2-4 TRBV19
TGTGCCAGCAGCTTTCGGGGGTGGGATCAGCCCCAGCATTTT CASSFRGWDQPQHF NA NA TRBJ1-5 TRBV5-6
TGCGCCAGCAGTGATCTCGCAGGGGGAACCGGGGAGCTGTTTTTT CASSDLAGGTGELFF TRBD1 NA TRBJ2-2 TRBV10-1
TGTGCCAGTAGTAGCGACAGGGTTAGGATGAACACTGAAGCTTTCTTT CASSSDRVRMNTEAFF TRBD1 NA TRBJ1-1 TRBV19
TGCAGCGCTTGGGGACAGGGCTCGGGAAACACCATATATTTT CSAWGQGSGNTIYF TRBD1 few TRBJ1-3 TRBV29-1
TGTGCCAGCAGCCCACGTTTGGCGGAGATCACAGATACGCAGTATTTT CASSPRLAEITDTQYF NA once TRBJ2-3 TRBV11-3